This entry lists 21 T cell receptor beta chains sequenced from one sample in a study of regulatory T cells in long-lasting Graves disease. Stated time point: persistent/refractory GD, antithyroid drugs over 5 years with positive TRAb. Extracted PBMC RNA gave rise to the TCR library. Sequencing libraries for TCR beta were prepared with iRepertoire HTBI primers and Arm-PCR of CDR3 regions. TCRdb used MiXCR to reprocess the multiplex PCR reads, holding one entry per CDR3 protein. The repertoire holds approximately 380,000 distinct CDR3 sequences, less than 25% seen once, with more than 20% in the top ten. Material: peripheral blood mononuclear cells (PBMCs), obtained when the disease was refractory, from a patient treated with antithyroid drugs. The origin of the receptors is a female donor with Graves disease.

V is TRBV2 and J is TRBJ2-2; 8 bases line up with TRBD2. CDR1 is SNHLY and CDR2 is FYNNEI in the germline V gene. The CDR3 has 15 residues. J was trimmed by 4 bases and V by 6 bases; bases with no gene match: 7. The CDR3 here is CASSRAGAGTGELFF. In nucleotides, the CDR3 is TGTGCCAGCAGCCGAGCGGGAGCGGGCACCGGGGAGCTGTTTTTT.

This chain joins TRBV19 and TRBJ1-5; D is unresolved. CDR3 size: 15 residues. Trimming pared 3 bases from V and 3 bases from J, leaving 12 bases between. Per germline, CDR1 LNHDA and CDR2 SQIVND (reference sequence). CDR3 sequence (DNA): TGTGCCAGTAGTATGACCCAGGCTCTCAATCAGCCCCAGCATTTT. It encodes CASSMTQALNQPQHF.

This clonotype was recorded a few times. J is TRBJ1-2 and V is TRBV25-1, with D possibly being TRBD1 (5 bases). Germline lookup yields CDR1 MGHDK and CDR2 SYGVNS. This CDR3 spans 14 amino acids. V lost 0 bases and J lost 3, with 8 bases in between. The CDR3 sequence: CASSEYTGHYGYTF. CDR3 DNA sequence: TGTGCCAGCAGTGAATATACAGGACACTATGGCTACACCTTC.

This sequence joins TRBV5-1 and TRBJ1-1; TRBD1 aligns across 9 bases. J gave up 5 bases and V 4 bases, and 12 bases lay outside the gene matches. The CDR3 covers 16 residues. The V gene's germline CDR1 is SGHRS and CDR2 YFSETQ. The CDR3 DNA follows: TGCGCCAGCAGCCCCGGGACAGGGATAATGGATACTGAAGCTTTCTTT. Protein product: CASSPGTGIMDTEAFF.

In its sample, this clonotype was seen many times. The genes are TRBV27 and TRBJ2-7, with D tentatively TRBD1 or TRBD2 (5 bases each). Germline V gives CDR1 MNHEY, CDR2 SMNVEV (reference sequence). V lost 5 bases and J lost 2, with 16 bases in between. The CDR3 contains 15 residues. The CDR3 nucleotides read TGTGCCAGCAGTCTACAACTAGGGGCCCCCTACGAGCAGTACTTC. Translation gives CASSLQLGAPYEQYF.

This clonotype came up many times. J is TRBJ2-7 and V is TRBV6-1, with D possibly matching TRBD2 (6 bases). CDR1 is MNHNS and CDR2 is SASEGT in the germline V gene. V shed 3 bases and J shed 0 bases, with 9 bases lying between them. The CDR3 is 14 residues long. Here the CDR3 reads CASSETTSSYEQYF. The CDR3 coding sequence is TGTGCCAGCAGTGAGACGACTAGCTCCTACGAGCAGTACTTC.

The table lists this clonotype with a few counts. The J gene is TRBJ2-7, the V gene TRBV2; D possibly corresponds to TRBD1 (5 bases). The germline CDR1 and CDR2 sequences are SNHLY and FYNNEI. The CDR3 has 13 amino acids. V lost 10 bases and J lost 2, with 15 bases in between. The CDR3 sequence is CATRQTATYEQYF. DNA of the CDR3: TGTGCCACCCGACAGACCGCTACCTACGAGCAGTACTTC.

The chain carries TRBV30 and TRBJ1-1; a possible D gene is TRBD1 (6 bases). Between the trimmed V and J ends, which lost 1 base and 8 bases, there was a span of 14 bases. The CDR3 spans 13 residues. CDR1 and CDR2 from the germline V gene are GTSNPN and SVGIG (reference sequence). Written as DNA, the CDR3 is TGTGCCTGGAGTGGGGTTGGGGGGCGGGAAGCTTTCTTT. As protein: CAWSGVGGREAFF.

The table lists this clonotype with a few counts. V and J are TRBV7-2 and TRBJ2-4, with D perhaps matching TRBD1 or TRBD2 (5 bases each). V dropped 5 bases and J dropped 3 bases, with 23 bases sitting between them. Per the germline V gene, CDR1 is SGHTA and CDR2 is FQGNSA. This CDR3 is 18 amino acids long. The CDR3 sequence: CASSPLWGIEHDKNIQYF. The CDR3 DNA follows: TGTGCCAGCAGCCCCCTATGGGGGATTGAGCATGACAAAAACATTCAGTACTTC.

Notes on this clonotype: This may be a read error: a much more frequent sequence differs by one nucleotide. The J gene is TRBJ1-2, the V gene TRBV29-1; the match to TRBD1 covers 12 bases. The germline gives CDR1 SQVTM, CDR2 ANQGSEA. The V and J ends lost 6 bases and 6 bases, in that order; junction bases with no gene match: 8. The CDR3 length is 14 residues. Here the CDR3 reads CSVRSGTGGNGYTF. The CDR3 bases are TGCAGCGTGAGATCCGGGACAGGGGGCAATGGCTACACCTTC.

The chain recombines TRBV5-5 with TRBJ1-4; perhaps TRBD1 as D (6 bases). Trimming took off 4 bases at V and 3 bases at J, with 10 bases between the two ends. The V gene's germline CDR1 is SGHKS and CDR2 YYEKEE (reference sequence). This CDR3 region has 14 residues. The CDR3 DNA follows: TGTGCCAGCAGCCCGACAGGATCTAATGAAAAACTGTTTTTT. Its protein product is CASSPTGSNEKLFF.

This clonotype appeared a few times. The CDR3 region has the DNA TGTGCCAGCAGCTCCCGGGACAGGGGGCTCTATGGCTACACCTTC. Translating gives CASSSRDRGLYGYTF. J is TRBJ1-2 and V is TRBV7-9; 12 bases match TRBD1. J lost 4 bases, V lost 4 bases, and 4 bases had no gene match. The CDR3 is made up of 15 amino acids. From germline, CDR1 is SEHNR and CDR2 FQNEAQ (reference sequence).

This clonotype was detected many times. The chain employs TRBV28 and TRBJ2-7; D is ambiguous. Germline V gives CDR1 MDHEN, CDR2 SYDVKM. The V end was cut by 5 bases, the J end by 5 bases, with 13 bases between. The CDR3 extends over 13 amino acids. CDR3 coding DNA: TGTGCCAGCAGTCTCGCGAGTGGTAACGAGCAGTACTTC. Translation gives CASSLASGNEQYF.

This clonotype turned up a few times. A single base separates this from a much larger clone, so it may be a read error. The chain couples TRBV12-3 or TRBV12-4 to TRBJ1-2, with 8 bases fitting TRBD1. The V segment lost 6 bases and the J segment 6 bases; nucleotides outside the gene matches: 6. The length of the CDR3 is 13 residues. CDR3 amino acids: CASSHGQGHGYTF. In nucleotides, the CDR3 is TGTGCCAGCAGCCATGGACAGGGACATGGCTACACCTTC.

This clonotype was counted many times. The chain is built from TRBV2 and TRBJ2-2; D is unclear. Germline CDR1 is SNHLY and CDR2 is FYNNEI. The V end lost 6 bases, the J end lost 4 bases, and 9 bases lay between the germline ends. The CDR3 runs to 13 residues. CDR3 sequence reads: CASRVLGTGELFF. In DNA form, the CDR3 reads TGTGCCAGCAGGGTATTGGGCACCGGGGAGCTGTTTTTT.

This clonotype has at least ten counts. The gene calls are TRBV30 and TRBJ1-1; no clear D gene. CDR3 length: 11 amino acids. Trimming pared 1 base from V and 10 bases from J, leaving 10 bases between. The germline gives CDR1 GTSNPN, CDR2 SVGIG (reference sequence). CDR3 DNA: TGTGCCTGGAGTGGAGGTCCCTCAGCTTTCTTT. Translated, it gives CAWSGGPSAFF. The variable domain in full, with the rest retrieved from reference TRBV30 and TRBJ1-1, is SQTIHQWPATLVQPVGSPLSLECTVEGTSNPNLYWYRQAAGRGLQLLFYSVGIGQISSEVPQNLSASRPQDRQFILSSKKLLLSDSGFYLCAWSGGPSAFFGQGTRLTVV.

The gene calls are TRBV11-2 and TRBJ2-5, with D possibly being TRBD2 (5 bases). This CDR3 is 14 amino acids long. CDR1 is SGHAT, CDR2 FQNNGV, per germline. The V end was cut by 1 base, the J end by 2 bases, with 8 bases between. CDR3 sequence reads: CASSLGTLQETQYF. As DNA, the CDR3 is TGTGCCAGCAGCTTAGGGACTTTGCAAGAGACCCAGTACTTC.

This clonotype was observed at least ten times. This chain links TRBV6-1 with TRBJ2-7, with D maybe TRBD1 (6 bases). There are 15 residues in the CDR3. Germline lookup yields CDR1 MNHNS and CDR2 SASEGT. The V gene lost 5 bases and the J gene lost 0 bases, with 14 bases spanning the gap. For the CDR3, the DNA is TGTGCCAGCAGTCAAATCCGGGACAACTCCTACGAGCAGTACTTC. It translates to CASSQIRDNSYEQYF.

This clonotype appeared many times. CDR3 sequence (DNA): TGTGCCAGCAAGCGGGACACGTCCTACGAGCAGTACTTC. Amino acid sequence: CASKRDTSYEQYF. This sequence joins TRBV2 and TRBJ2-7; tentative D call: TRBD2 (7 bases). This CDR3 region has 13 residues. CDR1 and CDR2 (germline): SNHLY, FYNNEI. V was cut by 7 bases and J by 1 base, with 11 bases left in between. The variable domain in full, with the rest retrieved from reference TRBV2 and TRBJ2-7, is EPEVTQTPSHQVTQMGQEVILRCVPISNHLYFYWYRQILGQKVEFLVSFYNNEISEKSEIFDDQFSVERPDGSNFTLKIRSTKLEDSAMYFCASKRDTSYEQYFGPGTRLTVT.

This clonotype has more than one count but fewer than ten. This sequence joins TRBV20-1 and TRBJ2-2; TRBD2 matches at 11 bases. J gave up 2 bases and V 6 bases, and 5 bases lay outside the gene matches. Looked up from germline, CDR1 is DFQATT and CDR2 is SNEGSKA (reference sequence). The length of the CDR3 is 15 residues. CDR3 sequence reads: CSAPTSGRNTGELFF. The CDR3 coding sequence is TGCAGTGCGCCTACTAGCGGGAGAAACACCGGGGAGCTGTTTTTT.

This clonotype has a handful of counts. The chain recombines TRBV6-1 with TRBJ2-7, with TRBD2 identical over 8 bases. CDR1 MNHNS and CDR2 SASEGT come from the germline V gene. V lost 2 bases, J lost 4 bases, and 4 bases stayed unmatched. This CDR3 region has 14 residues. CDR3: CASSEKRETYEQYF. Here the CDR3 DNA reads TGTGCCAGCAGTGAAAAGCGGGAGACGTACGAGCAGTACTTC.